This T cell receptor (beta chain) emerged from a study of T cells after yellow fever vaccination. Using its own MiXCR run on the 5' RACE reads, TCRdb lists one record per CDR3 protein. The sample records 250,000 or so distinct CDR3 sequences, approximately 6.3% being singletons. General study findings and limits: At less than 97% for CD4 and about 88% for CD8, most primary-vaccination clones showed up again after the booster.

As regards this clonotype: Its antigen is currently unknown. This clone may be a read error of a much larger clone one base away.

This clonotype was obtained from a man in his thirties or forties who received the YFV17D yellow fever vaccine. This specimen was CD4+ T cells sorted from PBMCs, taken on the day of the yellow fever booster vaccination.

CDR3 residues: CASSYSATGRLETQYF. For the CDR3, the DNA is TGTGCCAGCAGTTACTCGGCTACCGGGAGGTTAGAGACCCAGTACTTC. V is TRBV6-2 or TRBV6-3 and J is TRBJ2-5; TRBD2 matches 7 bases. Unmatched junction bases numbered 8, after V lost 0 bases and J lost 4 bases. This CDR3 region has 16 residues. Germline CDR1 MNHEY, CDR2 SVGEGT.